Listed here is a single T cell receptor (beta chain). Other DNA sequences in the sample encode the same CDR3. This CDR3 region has 14 residues. CDR1 and CDR2 (germline): SGHRS, YFSETQ. The V gene end was trimmed by 4 bases and the J gene end by 4 bases; junction bases not matched to a gene: 3. Measured with immunoSEQ multiplex PCR; TCRdb has only the in-frame clones, and not every one. Of approximately 2.5 million clones in the sample, 93% were seen once. This entry comes from a study of shared clonotypes between healthy human individuals. The J gene is TRBJ1-1, the V gene TRBV5-1; 11 nucleotides align to TRBD1. Sequencing used naive CD4+ T cells from PBMCs. Subset given: CD45RA+ positively selected. This clonotype originated in a man younger than 35 in good health. Some clones in this sample may be carry-over from other donors' samples. CDR3 in DNA: TGCGCCAGCAGCACAGGGACAGGGGGCACTGAAGCTTTCTTT. This encodes CASSTGTGGTEAFF.